Each of the 4 T cell receptor beta chains below was sequenced from the same sample in a study of T cell responses to AZD1222 COVID-19 vaccine. Generated by immunoSEQ multiplex PCR, the TCRdb table keeps only in-frame clones and is missing some. In the table there are some 110,000 clones, about 90% of which are singletons. The source was peripheral blood, collected on day 0 of AZD1222 vaccination. These receptors all come from an adult in good health.

The V and J genes are TRBV24-1 and TRBJ2-7; a possible D gene is TRBD2 (6 bases). This CDR3 is built from 13 residues. The germline V and J ends were trimmed by 5 bases and 3 bases, with 10 bases remaining between them. Germline lookup yields CDR1 KGHDR and CDR2 SFDVKD. DNA of the CDR3: TGTGCCACCAGTGGTGGGACTTACTACGAGCAGTACGTC. Protein: CATSGGTYYEQYV.

This clone came up once. As DNA, the CDR3 is TGTGCCATCCGGGGCCTACTGGCGGGGGCCGCTAGCGGGAGGAAAGCGCGGGACGAGCAGTACGTC. It translates to CAIRGLLAGAASGRKARDEQYV. The genes are TRBV15 and TRBJ2-7, with 11 nucleotides matching TRBD2. The junction had 34 bases not matched to a gene; V was cut back by 10 bases and J by 5 bases. Germline V CDR1 and CDR2: LNHNV, YYDKDF (reference sequence). The CDR3 consists of 22 residues.

The CDR3 region is CASSPHPEGNIQYF. CDR3 DNA: TGTGCCAGCAGCCCTCACCCGGAGGGCAACATTCAGTACTTC. The chain has TRBV7-9 and TRBJ2-4; maybe TRBD2 (6 bases). The CDR3 length is 14 residues. Germline V gene lookup returns CDR1 SEHNR and CDR2 FQNEAQ (reference sequence). The germline V and J ends were trimmed by 5 bases and 7 bases, with 15 bases remaining between them.

This chain links TRBV11-2 with TRBJ2-7, with TRBD1 matching 9 bases. The CDR3 consists of 16 residues. V trimming: 5 bases; J trimming: 2 bases; junction bases outside the gene matches: 10. Germline CDR1 reads SGHAT; CDR2 reads FQNNGV. CDR3 amino acids: CASSQMGQGFAYEQYF. The CDR3 region has the DNA TGTGCCAGCAGCCAGATGGGACAGGGATTTGCCTACGAGCAGTACTTC.